These 11 T cell receptor beta chains share one sample of origin, sequenced in a study of T cell repertoires in cytomegalovirus infection. These TCRs' antigens remain unknown. Using its own MiXCR run on the reads, TCRdb lists one record per CDR3 protein. This table holds roughly 280,000 distinct CDR3 sequences, less than 25% found once. The sequences come from cultured PBMCs, collected from culture after CMV antigen stimulation. Receptor source: a human donor in good health (CMV status not recorded). Some clones in this sample may be carry-over from other donors' samples.

The rearrangement joins TRBV15 to TRBJ2-1, with 9 bases identical to TRBD2. V was pared by 7 bases and J by 0 bases, with 1 base of the junction left unmatched. Germline V gene data show CDR1 as LNHNV and CDR2 as YYDKDF (reference sequence). This CDR3 is 14 amino acids long. For the CDR3, the DNA is TGTGCCACCATTAGCGGGAGCTCCTACAATGAGCAGTTCTTC. It encodes CATISGSSYNEQFF.

This clonotype has a handful of counts. The chain is built from TRBV20-1 and TRBJ1-1; no firm D call. The CDR3 spans 15 residues. The germline V gene encodes CDR1 DFQATT and CDR2 SNEGSKA (reference sequence). The CDR3 nucleotides are TGCAGGGCATTAAGGACGGGGAACACGAACACTGAAGCTTTCTTT. It translates to CRALRTGNTNTEAFF.

This clonotype was recorded at least ten times. The J gene is TRBJ2-2, the V gene TRBV7-2; D is unclear. Trimming took 1 base from V and 5 from J, leaving 11 bases between them. Germline lookup yields CDR1 SGHTA and CDR2 FQGNSA. The CDR3 is 15 residues long. The CDR3: CASSLDVGRTGELFF. CDR3 sequence (DNA): TGTGCCAGCAGCTTAGATGTCGGGCGGACCGGGGAGCTGTTTTTT.

CDR3 coding DNA: TGTGCCAGCAGCTTGAGCAGGGTCCAAGAGACCCAGTACTTC. This codes for CASSLSRVQETQYF. This chain joins TRBV7-2 and TRBJ2-5; D may be TRBD1 (5 bases). Germline V gives CDR1 SGHTA, CDR2 FQGNSA. The CDR3 runs to 14 residues. V was shortened by 3 bases and J by 1 base, with 9 bases between the two germline ends.

This clonotype has a count of ten or more. V and J are TRBV7-2 and TRBJ1-1; 7 bases agree with TRBD1. The CDR3 extends over 18 amino acids. The germline CDR1 and CDR2 sequences are SGHTA and FQGNSA. V was clipped by 1 base and J by 3 bases; unmatched bases: 14. CDR3 residues: CASSLGLRATGRDTEAFF. CDR3 coding DNA: TGTGCCAGCAGCTTAGGGCTCCGAGCGACAGGGCGGGACACTGAAGCTTTCTTT.

About this clonotype itself: Since no conserved phenylalanine or tryptophan closes the CDR3, a read error is the likely cause. The chain employs TRBV7-2 and TRBJ1-1; 7 bases agree with TRBD1. Germline V CDR1 and CDR2: SGHTA, FQGNSA. The CDR3 length is 14 residues. J gave up 1 base and V 5 bases, and 4 bases lay outside the gene matches. CDR3 DNA: TGTGCCAGCAGCCCCAGGACAGGGAACACTGAAGCTTTCTGT. Protein product: CASSPRTGNTEAFC.

The chain uses TRBV9 and TRBJ2-2, with TRBD2 as a possible D gene (6 bases). Trimming stripped 3 bases from V and 1 base from J, with 13 bases between. In germline, CDR1 is SGDLS, CDR2 YYNGEE. There are 16 residues in the CDR3. The CDR3 coding sequence is TGTGCCAGCAGCGGAAACCGGGACTTGAACACCGGGGAGCTGTTTTTT. Its protein is CASSGNRDLNTGELFF.

The gene calls are TRBV6-2 or TRBV6-3 and TRBJ2-7, with 9 bases that match TRBD1. This CDR3 is built from 15 residues. CDR1 is MNHEY and CDR2 is SVGEGT in the germline V gene. The V gene end was trimmed by 4 bases and the J gene end by 6 bases; junction bases not matched to a gene: 10. The CDR3 loop reads CASSSGGTGYLEQYF. The CDR3 nucleotides are TGTGCCAGCAGTTCCGGTGGGACAGGGTATCTCGAGCAGTACTTC.

This clonotype has just one count. The gene calls are TRBV20-1 and TRBJ2-3; D unclear. Germline V gene sequence: CDR1 DFQATT, CDR2 SNEGSKA (reference sequence). CDR3 length: 14 amino acids. The V gene lost 0 bases and the J gene lost 4 bases, with 11 bases spanning the gap. The CDR3 bases are TGCAGTGCTAGAGATCTCGCGGCGGCAGATACGCAGTATTTT. This sequence encodes CSARDLAAADTQYF.

This chain connects TRBV20-1 to TRBJ1-2, with D perhaps TRBD1 (6 bases). Per germline, CDR1 DFQATT and CDR2 SNEGSKA (reference sequence). V was trimmed by 5 bases and J by 8 bases, leaving 24 bases between them. The CDR3 loop spans 15 amino acids. CDR3 in DNA: TGCAGTGCTGACGGGGGGGGCACAGGGAGAGACGGCTACACCTTC. As protein: CSADGGGTGRDGYTF.

This clonotype was observed at least ten times. The chain has TRBV7-3 and TRBJ1-1; D gene uncertain. Germline V CDR1 and CDR2: SGHTA, FQGTGA. The length of the CDR3 is 13 residues. V was pared by 4 bases and J by 1 base, with 7 bases between. This chain's CDR3 is CASSSHGNTEAFF. For the CDR3, the DNA is TGTGCCAGCAGCTCACATGGGAACACTGAAGCTTTCTTT.